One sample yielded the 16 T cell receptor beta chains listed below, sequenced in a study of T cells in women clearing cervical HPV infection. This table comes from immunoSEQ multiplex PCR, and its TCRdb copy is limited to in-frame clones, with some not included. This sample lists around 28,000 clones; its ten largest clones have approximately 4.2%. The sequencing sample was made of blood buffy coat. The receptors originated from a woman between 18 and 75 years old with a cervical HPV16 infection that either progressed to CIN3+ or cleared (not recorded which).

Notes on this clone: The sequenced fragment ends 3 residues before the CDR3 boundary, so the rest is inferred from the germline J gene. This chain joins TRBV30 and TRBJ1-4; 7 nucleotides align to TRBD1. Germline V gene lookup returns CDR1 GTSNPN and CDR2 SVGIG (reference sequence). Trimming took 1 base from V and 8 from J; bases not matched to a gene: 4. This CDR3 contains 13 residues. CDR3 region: CAWSGTGGEKLFF. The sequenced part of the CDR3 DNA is TGTGCCTGGAGTGGGACAGGAGGGGAAAAA.

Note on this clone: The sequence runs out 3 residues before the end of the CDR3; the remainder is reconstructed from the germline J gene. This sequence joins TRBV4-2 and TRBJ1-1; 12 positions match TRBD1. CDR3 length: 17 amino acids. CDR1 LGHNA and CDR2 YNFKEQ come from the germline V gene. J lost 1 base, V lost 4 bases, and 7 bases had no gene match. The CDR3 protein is CASSPGTGGVGNTEAFF. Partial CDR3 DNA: TGTGCCAGCAGCCCTGGGACAGGGGGCGTGGGGAACACTGAA.

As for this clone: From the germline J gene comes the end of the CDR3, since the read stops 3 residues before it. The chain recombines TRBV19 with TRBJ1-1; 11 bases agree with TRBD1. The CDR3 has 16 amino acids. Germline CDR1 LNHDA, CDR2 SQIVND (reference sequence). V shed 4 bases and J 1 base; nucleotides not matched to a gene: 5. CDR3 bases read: TGTGCCAGTAGTACCGGACAGGGGGCGGGGAACACTGAA. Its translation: CASSTGQGAGNTE. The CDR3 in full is CASSTGQGAGNTEAFF.

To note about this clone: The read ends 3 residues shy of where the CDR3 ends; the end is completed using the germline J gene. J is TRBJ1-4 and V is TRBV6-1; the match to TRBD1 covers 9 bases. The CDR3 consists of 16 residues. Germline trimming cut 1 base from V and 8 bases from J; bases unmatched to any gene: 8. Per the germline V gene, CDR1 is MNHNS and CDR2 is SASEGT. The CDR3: CASSEGRGQGYEKLFF. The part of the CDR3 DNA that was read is TGTGCCAGCAGTGAAGGGAGGGGACAGGGATACGAAAAA.

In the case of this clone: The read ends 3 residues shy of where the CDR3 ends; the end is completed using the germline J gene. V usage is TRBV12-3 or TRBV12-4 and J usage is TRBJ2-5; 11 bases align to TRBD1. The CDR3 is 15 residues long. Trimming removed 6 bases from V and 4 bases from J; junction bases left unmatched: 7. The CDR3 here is CASSFRDRGRETQYF. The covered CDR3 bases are TGTGCCAGCAGCTTCCGGGACAGGGGGAGAGAGACC.

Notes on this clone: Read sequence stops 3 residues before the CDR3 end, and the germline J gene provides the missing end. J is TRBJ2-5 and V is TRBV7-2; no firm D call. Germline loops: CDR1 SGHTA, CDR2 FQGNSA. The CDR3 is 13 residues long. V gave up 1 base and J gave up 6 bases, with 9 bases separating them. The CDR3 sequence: CASSLDIDKTQYF. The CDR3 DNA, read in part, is TGTGCCAGCAGCTTAGATATAGACAAGACC.

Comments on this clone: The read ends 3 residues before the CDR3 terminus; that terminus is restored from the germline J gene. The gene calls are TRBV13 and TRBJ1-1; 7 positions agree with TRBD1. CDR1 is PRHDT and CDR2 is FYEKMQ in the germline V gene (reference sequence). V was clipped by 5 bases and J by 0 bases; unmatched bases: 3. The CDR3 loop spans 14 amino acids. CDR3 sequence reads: CASSQRGLNTEAFF. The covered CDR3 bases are TGTGCCAGCAGCCAGAGGGGGCTGAACACTGAA.

CDR3 sequence: CASSPDRQETQYF. The CDR3 bases that were read are TGCGCCAGCAGCCCTGACAGGCAAGAGACC. The chain carries TRBV5-1 and TRBJ2-5; maybe TRBD1 (6 bases). The read terminates 3 residues before the CDR3 end, so the remaining end is supplied by the germline J gene. V lost 4 bases, J lost 2 bases, and 9 bases lay in between. Germline loops: CDR1 SGHRS, CDR2 YFSETQ. This CDR3 has 13 residues.

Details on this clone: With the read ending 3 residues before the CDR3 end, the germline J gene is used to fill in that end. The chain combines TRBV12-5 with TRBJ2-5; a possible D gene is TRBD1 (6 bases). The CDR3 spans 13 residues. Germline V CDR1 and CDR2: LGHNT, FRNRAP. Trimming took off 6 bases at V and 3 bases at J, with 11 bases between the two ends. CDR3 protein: CASGRDTEETQYF. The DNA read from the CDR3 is TGTGCTAGTGGACGGGACACCGAAGAGACC.

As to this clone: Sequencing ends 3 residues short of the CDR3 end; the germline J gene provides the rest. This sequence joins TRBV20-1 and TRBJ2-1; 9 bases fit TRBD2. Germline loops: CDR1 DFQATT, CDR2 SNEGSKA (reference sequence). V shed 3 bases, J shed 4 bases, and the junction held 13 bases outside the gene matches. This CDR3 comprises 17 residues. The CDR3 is CSASVSGGRTRYNEQFF. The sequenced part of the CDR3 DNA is TGCAGTGCTAGTGTCAGCGGGGGGCGCACGAGGTACAATGAG.

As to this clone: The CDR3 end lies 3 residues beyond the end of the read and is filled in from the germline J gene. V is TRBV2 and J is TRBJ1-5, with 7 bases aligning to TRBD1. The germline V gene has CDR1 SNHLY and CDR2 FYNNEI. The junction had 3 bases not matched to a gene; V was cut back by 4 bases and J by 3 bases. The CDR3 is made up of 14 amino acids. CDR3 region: CASSGGQPNQPQHF. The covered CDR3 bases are TGTGCCAGCAGTGGGGGACAGCCCAATCAGCCC.

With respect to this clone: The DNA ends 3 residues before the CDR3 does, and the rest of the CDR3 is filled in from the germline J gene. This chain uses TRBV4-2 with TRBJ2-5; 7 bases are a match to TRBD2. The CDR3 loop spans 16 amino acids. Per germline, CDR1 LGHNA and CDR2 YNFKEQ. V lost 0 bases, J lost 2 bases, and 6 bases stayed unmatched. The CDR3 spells CASSQDRGSGQETQYF. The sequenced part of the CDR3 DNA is TGTGCCAGCAGCCAAGATCGGGGTAGCGGGCAAGAGACC.

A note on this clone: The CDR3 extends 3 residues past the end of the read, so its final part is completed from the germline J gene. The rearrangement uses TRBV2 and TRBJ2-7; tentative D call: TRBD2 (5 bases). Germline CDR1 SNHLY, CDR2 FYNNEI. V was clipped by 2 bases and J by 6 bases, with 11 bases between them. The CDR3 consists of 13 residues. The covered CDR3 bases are TGTGCCAGCAGTGAACTAGCTTCTGGCGAG. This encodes CASSELASGE. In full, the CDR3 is CASSELASGEQYF.

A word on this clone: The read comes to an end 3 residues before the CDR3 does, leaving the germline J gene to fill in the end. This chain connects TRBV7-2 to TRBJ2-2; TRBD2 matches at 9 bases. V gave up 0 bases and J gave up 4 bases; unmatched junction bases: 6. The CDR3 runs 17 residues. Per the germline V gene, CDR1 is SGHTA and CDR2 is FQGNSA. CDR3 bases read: TGTGCCAGCAGCTTAGCATCGGGGACTAGCTCCACCGGGGAG. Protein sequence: CASSLASGTSSTGE. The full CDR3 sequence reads CASSLASGTSSTGELFF.

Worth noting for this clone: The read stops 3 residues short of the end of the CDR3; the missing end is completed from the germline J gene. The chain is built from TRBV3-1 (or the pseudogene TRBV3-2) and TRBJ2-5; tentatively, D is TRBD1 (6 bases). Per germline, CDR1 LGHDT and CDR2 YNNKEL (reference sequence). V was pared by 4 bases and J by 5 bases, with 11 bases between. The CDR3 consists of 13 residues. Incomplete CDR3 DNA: TGTGCCAGCAGCCTTCAGGGGAGTGAGACC. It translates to CASSLQGSET. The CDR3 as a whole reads CASSLQGSETQYF.

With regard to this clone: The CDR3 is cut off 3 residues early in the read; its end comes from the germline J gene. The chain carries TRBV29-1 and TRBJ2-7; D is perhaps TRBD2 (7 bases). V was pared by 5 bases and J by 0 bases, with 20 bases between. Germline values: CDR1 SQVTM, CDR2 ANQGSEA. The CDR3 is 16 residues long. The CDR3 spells CSVKGEAGSTSYEQYF. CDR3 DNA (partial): TGCAGCGTTAAGGGGGAAGCGGGGTCGACCTCCTACGAG.